Below are 7 T cell receptor beta chains sequenced from a single sample in a study of cytomegalovirus exposure and HLA in healthy donors. It was with 60 Vbeta and 13 Jbeta primers that the PCR ran. The method was immunoSEQ multiplex PCR; TCRdb's version includes in-frame clones alone and lacks a portion of them. Here the sample spans about 83,000 clones, 60% to 85% being singletons. Sequencing was done on a sample of PBMCs. The receptor source for this set is a man between 18 and 35 years old in good health and CMV-seropositive.

This clone was seen a few times. The chain recombines TRBV6-1 with TRBJ2-7; TRBD1 aligns across 8 bases. The CDR3 contains 14 residues. V trimming: 5 bases; J trimming: 1 base; junction bases outside the gene matches: 4. CDR1 is MNHNS and CDR2 is SASEGT in the germline V gene. CDR3 DNA: TGTGCCAGCAGTTTACAGGGGGGATCCTACGAGCAGTACTTC. Translation gives CASSLQGGSYEQYF.

This clone was detected only a few times. V usage is TRBV19 and J usage is TRBJ1-5; D ambiguous. The V end lost 4 bases, the J end lost 5 bases, and 6 bases lay between the germline ends. The germline V gene has CDR1 LNHDA and CDR2 SQIVND (reference sequence). This CDR3 is built from 12 residues. Here the CDR3 reads CASSTGYQPQHF. CDR3 DNA: TGTGCCAGTAGTACAGGCTATCAGCCCCAGCATTTT.

The V gene is TRBV9, the J gene TRBJ1-2; TRBD1 agrees at 7 bases. The CDR3 is made up of 14 amino acids. The junction had 7 bases not matched to a gene; V was cut back by 0 bases and J by 8 bases. CDR1 is SGDLS, CDR2 YYNGEE, per germline. CDR3 nucleotide sequence: TGTGCCAGCAGCGTAGACGGACAGGCGTGGGGCTACACCTTC. Translated: CASSVDGQAWGYTF.

This clone appeared a few times. V gene TRBV28 combines with J gene TRBJ2-1; tentative D call: TRBD1 (6 bases). The germline gives CDR1 MDHEN, CDR2 SYDVKM. The V end lost 10 bases, the J end lost 4 bases, and 8 bases lay between the germline ends. CDR3 length equals 11 residues. The CDR3 nucleotides are TGTGCCATTAGGGGGTACAATGAGCAGTTCTTC. Its translation: CAIRGYNEQFF.

The genes are TRBV5-4 and TRBJ2-7; D gene uncertain. The length of the CDR3 is 13 residues. Looked up from germline, CDR1 is SGHNT and CDR2 is YYREEE (reference sequence). V shed 3 bases and J shed 5 bases, with 12 bases lying between them. The CDR3 nucleotides read TGTGCCAGCAGCTACCGGTTCCCCGACGAGCAGTACTTC. Its protein product is CASSYRFPDEQYF.

This chain connects TRBV25-1 to TRBJ1-1, with D perhaps matching TRBD1 (5 bases). Per the germline V gene, CDR1 is MGHDK and CDR2 is SYGVNS. CDR3 length: 12 residues. The V gene lost 1 base and the J gene lost 11 bases, with 11 bases spanning the gap. The CDR3 here is CASSESAGKAFF. Written as DNA, the CDR3 is TGTGCCAGCAGTGAATCGGCAGGGAAGGCTTTCTTT.

The count of this clone is one. One end of the junction varies from germline; a read error may be responsible. The chain recombines TRBV7-8 with TRBJ1-1; the D is unclear. Germline V gives CDR1 SGHVS, CDR2 FQNEAQ. The CDR3 has 11 residues. CDR3 sequence: CASSPDTEAFF. As DNA, the CDR3 is TGTGCCAGCAGCCCAGACACCGAAGCTTTCTTT.